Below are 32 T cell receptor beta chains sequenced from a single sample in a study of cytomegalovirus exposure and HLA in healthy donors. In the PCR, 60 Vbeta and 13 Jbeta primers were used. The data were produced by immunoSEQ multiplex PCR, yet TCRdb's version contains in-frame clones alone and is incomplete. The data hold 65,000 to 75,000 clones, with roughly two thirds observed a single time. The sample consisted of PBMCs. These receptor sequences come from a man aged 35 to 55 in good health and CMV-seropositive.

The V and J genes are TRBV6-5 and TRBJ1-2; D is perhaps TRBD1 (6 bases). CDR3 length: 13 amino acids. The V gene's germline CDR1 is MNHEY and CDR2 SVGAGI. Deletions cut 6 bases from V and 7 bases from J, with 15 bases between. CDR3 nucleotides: TGTGCCAGCAGCCCAACAGGGAGGGGTGGCTACACCTTC. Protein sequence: CASSPTGRGGYTF.

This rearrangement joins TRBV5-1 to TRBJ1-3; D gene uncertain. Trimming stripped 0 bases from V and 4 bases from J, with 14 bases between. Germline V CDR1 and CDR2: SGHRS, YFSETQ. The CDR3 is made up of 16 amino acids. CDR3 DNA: TGCGCCAGCAGCTTGGGAGCACCTACGGAGGGAAACACCATATATTTT. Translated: CASSLGAPTEGNTIYF.

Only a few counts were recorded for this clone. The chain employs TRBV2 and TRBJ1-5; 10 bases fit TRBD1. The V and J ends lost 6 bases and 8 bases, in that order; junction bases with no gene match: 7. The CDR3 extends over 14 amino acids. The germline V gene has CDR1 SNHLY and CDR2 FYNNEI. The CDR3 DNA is TGTGCCAGCAGGGCGGGACAGGGGTTGGAGCCCCAGCATTTT. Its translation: CASRAGQGLEPQHF.

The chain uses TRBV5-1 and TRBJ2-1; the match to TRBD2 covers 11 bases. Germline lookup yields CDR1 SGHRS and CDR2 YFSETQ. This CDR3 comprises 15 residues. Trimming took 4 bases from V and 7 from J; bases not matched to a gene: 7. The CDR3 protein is CASSATSGTGNEQFF. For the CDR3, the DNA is TGCGCCAGCAGCGCGACTAGCGGGACGGGGAATGAGCAGTTCTTC.

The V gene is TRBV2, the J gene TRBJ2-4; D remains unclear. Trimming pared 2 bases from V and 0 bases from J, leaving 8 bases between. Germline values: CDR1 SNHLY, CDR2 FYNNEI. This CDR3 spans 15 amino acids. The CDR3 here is CASSESAKAKNIQYF. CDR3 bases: TGTGCCAGCAGTGAAAGCGCAAAAGCCAAAAACATTCAGTACTTC.

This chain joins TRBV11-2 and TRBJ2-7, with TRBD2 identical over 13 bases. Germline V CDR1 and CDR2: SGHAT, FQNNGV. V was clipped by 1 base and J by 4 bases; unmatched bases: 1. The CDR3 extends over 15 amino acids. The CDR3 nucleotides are TGTGCCAGCAGCTTAGTACTAGCGGGGGGGTACGAGCAGTACTTC. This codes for CASSLVLAGGYEQYF.

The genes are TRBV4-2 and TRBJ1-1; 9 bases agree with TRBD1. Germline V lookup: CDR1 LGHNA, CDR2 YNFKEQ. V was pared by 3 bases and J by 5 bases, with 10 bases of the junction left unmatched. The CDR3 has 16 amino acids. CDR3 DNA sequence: TGTGCCAGCAGCCACGCTACGGGACAGGGAGGGACTGAAGCTTTCTTT. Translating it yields CASSHATGQGGTEAFF.

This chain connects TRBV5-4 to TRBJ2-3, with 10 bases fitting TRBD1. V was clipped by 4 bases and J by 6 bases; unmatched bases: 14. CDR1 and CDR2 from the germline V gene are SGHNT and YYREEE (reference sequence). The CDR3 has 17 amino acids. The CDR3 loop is CASSQLLRDRGGDTQYF. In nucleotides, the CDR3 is TGTGCCAGCAGCCAACTCCTCCGGGACAGGGGTGGGGATACGCAGTATTTT.

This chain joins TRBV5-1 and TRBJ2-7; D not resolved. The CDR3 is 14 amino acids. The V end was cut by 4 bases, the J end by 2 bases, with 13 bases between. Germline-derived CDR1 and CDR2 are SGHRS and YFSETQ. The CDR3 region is CASSEKPGTYEQYF. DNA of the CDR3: TGCGCCAGCAGCGAAAAGCCCGGTACCTACGAGCAGTACTTC.

CDR3 in DNA: TGTGCCAGCAGCTTGGAGGGGGCCGGCACTGAAGCTTTCTTT. This translates into CASSLEGAGTEAFF. This chain uses TRBV5-6 with TRBJ1-1; 7 bases agree with TRBD1. Trimming at V came to 0 bases and at J to 4 bases, leaving 3 bases not matched to a gene. The CDR3 contains 14 residues. The germline CDR1 and CDR2 sequences are SGHDT and YYEEEE. Together with reference TRBV5-6 and TRBJ1-1, the CDR3 gives the full variable domain: DAGVTQSPTHLIKTRGQQVTLRCSPKSGHDTVSWYQQALGQGPQFIFQYYEEEERQRGNFPDRFSGHQFPNYSSELNVNALLLGDSALYLCASSLEGAGTEAFFGQGTRLTVV.

The CDR3 loop reads CASSTRDSSQETQYF. CDR3 nucleotides: TGCGCCAGCAGCACCAGGGACAGTTCCCAAGAGACCCAGTACTTC. V usage is TRBV5-1 and J usage is TRBJ2-5; 7 bases map to TRBD1. Per germline, CDR1 SGHRS and CDR2 YFSETQ. The V segment lost 4 bases and the J segment 1 base; nucleotides outside the gene matches: 7. The CDR3 has 15 amino acids.

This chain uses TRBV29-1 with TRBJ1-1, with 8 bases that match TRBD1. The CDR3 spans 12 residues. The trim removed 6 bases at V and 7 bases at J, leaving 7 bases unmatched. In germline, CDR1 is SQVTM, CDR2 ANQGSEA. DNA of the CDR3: TGCAGCGTGCGACAGGGGCCTTATGAAGCTTTCTTT. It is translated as CSVRQGPYEAFF.

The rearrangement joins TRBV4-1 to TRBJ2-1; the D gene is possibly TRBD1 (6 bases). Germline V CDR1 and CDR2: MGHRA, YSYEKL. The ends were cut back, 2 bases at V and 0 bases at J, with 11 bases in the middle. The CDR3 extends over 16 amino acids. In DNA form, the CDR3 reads TGCGCCAGCAGCCAACATGACAGGAGCTCCTACAATGAGCAGTTCTTC. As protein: CASSQHDRSSYNEQFF.

The CDR3 loop reads CARGQASNQPQHF. CDR3 DNA sequence: TGTGCCAGGGGACAGGCTAGCAATCAGCCCCAGCATTTT. V gene TRBV2 combines with J gene TRBJ1-5; 8 bases match TRBD1. J was trimmed by 0 bases and V by 9 bases; bases with no gene match: 1. The germline V gene has CDR1 SNHLY and CDR2 FYNNEI. The CDR3 covers 13 residues.

CDR3 coding DNA: TGTGCCAGCAGCGTAGCAGGGATGAGCAATCAGCCCCAGCATTTT. It is translated as CASSVAGMSNQPQHF. V and J are TRBV9 and TRBJ1-5; maybe TRBD1 (5 bases). The CDR3 totals 15 residues. CDR1 and CDR2 (germline): SGDLS, YYNGEE. V lost 0 bases and J lost 1, with 8 bases in between.

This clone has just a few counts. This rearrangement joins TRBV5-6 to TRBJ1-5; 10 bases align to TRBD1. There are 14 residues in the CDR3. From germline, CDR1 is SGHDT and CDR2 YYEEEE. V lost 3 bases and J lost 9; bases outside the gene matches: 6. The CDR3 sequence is CASSWGQGPGPQHF. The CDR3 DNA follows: TGTGCCAGCAGCTGGGGACAGGGGCCAGGGCCCCAGCATTTT.

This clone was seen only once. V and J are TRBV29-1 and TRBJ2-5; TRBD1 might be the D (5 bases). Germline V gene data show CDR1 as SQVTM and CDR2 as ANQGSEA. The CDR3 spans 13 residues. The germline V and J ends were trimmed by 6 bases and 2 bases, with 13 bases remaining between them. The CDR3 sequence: CSVSKGHQETQYF. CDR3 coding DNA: TGCAGCGTCTCAAAAGGACATCAAGAGACCCAGTACTTC.

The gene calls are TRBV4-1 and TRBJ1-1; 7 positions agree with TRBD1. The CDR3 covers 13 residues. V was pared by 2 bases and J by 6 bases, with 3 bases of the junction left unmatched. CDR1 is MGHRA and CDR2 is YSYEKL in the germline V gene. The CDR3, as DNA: TGCGCCAGCAGCCAATTGAGGGGGCCTGAAGCTTTCTTT. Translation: CASSQLRGPEAFF.

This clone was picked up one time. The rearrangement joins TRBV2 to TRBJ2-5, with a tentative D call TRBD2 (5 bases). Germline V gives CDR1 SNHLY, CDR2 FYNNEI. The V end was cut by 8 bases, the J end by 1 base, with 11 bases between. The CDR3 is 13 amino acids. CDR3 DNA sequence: TGTGCCAGCTATGGTCGGGGCCAAGAGACCCAGTACTTC. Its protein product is CASYGRGQETQYF. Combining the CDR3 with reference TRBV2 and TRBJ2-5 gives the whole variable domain EPEVTQTPSHQVTQMGQEVILRCVPISNHLYFYWYRQILGQKVEFLVSFYNNEISEKSEIFDDQFSVERPDGSNFTLKIRSTKLEDSAMYFCASYGRGQETQYFGPGTRLLVL.

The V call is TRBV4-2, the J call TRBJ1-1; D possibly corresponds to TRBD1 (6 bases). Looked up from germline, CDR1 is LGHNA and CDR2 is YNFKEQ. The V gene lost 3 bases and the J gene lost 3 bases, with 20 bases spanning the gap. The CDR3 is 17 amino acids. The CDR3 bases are TGTGCCAGCAGCCAGTACCTCGGGGGGGCGTGGGACACTGAAGCTTTCTTT. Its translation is CASSQYLGGAWDTEAFF.

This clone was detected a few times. The CDR3: CAWSRQRNTEAFF. DNA of the CDR3: TGTGCCTGGAGTCGGCAGCGGAACACTGAAGCTTTCTTT. The chain recombines TRBV30 with TRBJ1-1; no firm D call. Between the trimmed V and J ends, which lost 2 bases and 1 base, there was a span of 8 bases. CDR1 is GTSNPN, CDR2 SVGIG, per germline (reference sequence). This CDR3 is built from 13 residues.

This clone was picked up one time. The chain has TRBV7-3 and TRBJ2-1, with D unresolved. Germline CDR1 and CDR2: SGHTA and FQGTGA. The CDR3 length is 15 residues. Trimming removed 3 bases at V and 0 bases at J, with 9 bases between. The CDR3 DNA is TGTGCCAGCAGCTTGGGCATTAGCTCCTACAATGAGCAGTTCTTC. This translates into CASSLGISSYNEQFF.

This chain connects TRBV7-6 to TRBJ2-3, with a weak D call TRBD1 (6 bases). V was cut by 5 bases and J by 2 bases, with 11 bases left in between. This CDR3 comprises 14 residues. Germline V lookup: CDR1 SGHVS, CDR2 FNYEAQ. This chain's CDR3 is CASSPQGNTDTQYF. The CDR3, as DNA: TGTGCCAGCAGCCCTCAGGGGAACACAGATACGCAGTATTTT.

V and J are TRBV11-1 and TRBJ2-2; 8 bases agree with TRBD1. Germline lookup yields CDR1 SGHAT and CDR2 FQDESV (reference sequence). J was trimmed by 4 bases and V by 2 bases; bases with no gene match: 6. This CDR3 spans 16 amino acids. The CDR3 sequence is CASSLKGQGITGELFF. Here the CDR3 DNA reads TGTGCCAGCAGCTTAAAAGGACAGGGAATCACCGGGGAGCTGTTTTTT. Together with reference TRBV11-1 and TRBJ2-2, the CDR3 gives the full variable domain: EAEVAQSPRYKITEKSQAVAFWCDPISGHATLYWYRQILGQGPELLVQFQDESVVDDSQLPKDRFSAERLKGVDSTLKIQPAELGDSAMYLCASSLKGQGITGELFFGEGSRLTVL.

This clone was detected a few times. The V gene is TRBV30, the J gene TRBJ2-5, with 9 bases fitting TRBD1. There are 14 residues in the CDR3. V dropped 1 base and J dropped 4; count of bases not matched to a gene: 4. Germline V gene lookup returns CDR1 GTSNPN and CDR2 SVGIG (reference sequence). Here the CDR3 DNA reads TGTGCCTGGAGTGCCGGACAGGGGTTAGAGACCCAGTACTTC. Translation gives CAWSAGQGLETQYF.

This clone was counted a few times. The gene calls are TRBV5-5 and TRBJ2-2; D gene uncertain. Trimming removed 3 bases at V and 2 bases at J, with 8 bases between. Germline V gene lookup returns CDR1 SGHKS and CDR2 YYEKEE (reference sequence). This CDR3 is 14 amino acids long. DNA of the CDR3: TGTGCCAGCAGCTCCCGGAGCAACACCGGGGAGCTGTTTTTT. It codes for CASSSRSNTGELFF.

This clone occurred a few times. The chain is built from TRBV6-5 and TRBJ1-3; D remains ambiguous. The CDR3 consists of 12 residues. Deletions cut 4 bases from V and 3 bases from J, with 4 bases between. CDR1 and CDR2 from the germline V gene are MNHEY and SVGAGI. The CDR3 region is CASSLHGNTIYF. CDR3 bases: TGTGCCAGCAGTTTACATGGAAACACCATATATTTT.

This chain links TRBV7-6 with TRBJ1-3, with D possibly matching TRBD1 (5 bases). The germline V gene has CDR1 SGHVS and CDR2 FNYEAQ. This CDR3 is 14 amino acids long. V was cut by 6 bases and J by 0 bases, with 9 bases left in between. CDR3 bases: TGTGCCAGCAGTCCACAGGACTCTGGAAACACCATATATTTT. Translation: CASSPQDSGNTIYF.

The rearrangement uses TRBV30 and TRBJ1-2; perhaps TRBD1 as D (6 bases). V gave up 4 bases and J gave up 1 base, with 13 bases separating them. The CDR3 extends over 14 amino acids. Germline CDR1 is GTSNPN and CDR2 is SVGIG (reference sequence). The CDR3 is CAWIGGGFNYGYTF. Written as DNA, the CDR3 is TGTGCCTGGATAGGGGGGGGCTTTAACTATGGCTACACCTTC.

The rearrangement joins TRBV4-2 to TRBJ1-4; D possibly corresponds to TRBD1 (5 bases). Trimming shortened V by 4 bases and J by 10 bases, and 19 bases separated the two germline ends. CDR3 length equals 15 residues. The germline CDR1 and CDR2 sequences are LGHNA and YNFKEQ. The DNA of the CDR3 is TGTGCCAGCAGCCTCGCGGCGGGGGAAACGGGAAAACTGTTTTTT. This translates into CASSLAAGETGKLFF.

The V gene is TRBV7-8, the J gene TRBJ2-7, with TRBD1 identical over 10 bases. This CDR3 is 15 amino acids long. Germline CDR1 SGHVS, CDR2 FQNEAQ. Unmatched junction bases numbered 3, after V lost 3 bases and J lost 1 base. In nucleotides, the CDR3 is TGTGCCAGCAGCTTCGGGACAGGGGTTTCCTACGAGCAGTACTTC. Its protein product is CASSFGTGVSYEQYF.

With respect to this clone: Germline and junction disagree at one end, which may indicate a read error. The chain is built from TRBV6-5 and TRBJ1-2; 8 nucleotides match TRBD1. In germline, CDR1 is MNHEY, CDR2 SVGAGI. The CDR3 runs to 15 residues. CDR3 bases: TGTGCCAGCAGTGACTCTGGGACAGGAGTATATGGCTACACCTTC. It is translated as CASSDSGTGVYGYTF.